The clone carrying this TCR beta chain was seen only a few times. The data are from a study of blood T cell repertoires in COVID-19. At the level of the study: COVID-19 samples collected from the United States, Italy and Spain covered acute and convalescent phases.

Some clones are missing from TCRdb's copy, which holds only in-frame ones; the method was immunoSEQ multiplex PCR. The sample shows over 200,000 clones, about nine tenths of them seen only once. The source of this sequence is an older woman with acute or convalescent COVID-19. The material sequenced was peripheral blood.

DNA for the CDR3: TGTGCCAGCAGTTACTCGACAGGGGGATATGGCTACACCTTC. Translated, it gives CASSYSTGGYGYTF. The chain links TRBV6-5 to TRBJ1-2, with TRBD1 matching over 9 bases. The CDR3 is 14 residues long. The germline V gene encodes CDR1 MNHEY and CDR2 SVGAGI. With 0 bases clipped from V and 5 bases from J, the junction kept 1 base outside the gene matches.